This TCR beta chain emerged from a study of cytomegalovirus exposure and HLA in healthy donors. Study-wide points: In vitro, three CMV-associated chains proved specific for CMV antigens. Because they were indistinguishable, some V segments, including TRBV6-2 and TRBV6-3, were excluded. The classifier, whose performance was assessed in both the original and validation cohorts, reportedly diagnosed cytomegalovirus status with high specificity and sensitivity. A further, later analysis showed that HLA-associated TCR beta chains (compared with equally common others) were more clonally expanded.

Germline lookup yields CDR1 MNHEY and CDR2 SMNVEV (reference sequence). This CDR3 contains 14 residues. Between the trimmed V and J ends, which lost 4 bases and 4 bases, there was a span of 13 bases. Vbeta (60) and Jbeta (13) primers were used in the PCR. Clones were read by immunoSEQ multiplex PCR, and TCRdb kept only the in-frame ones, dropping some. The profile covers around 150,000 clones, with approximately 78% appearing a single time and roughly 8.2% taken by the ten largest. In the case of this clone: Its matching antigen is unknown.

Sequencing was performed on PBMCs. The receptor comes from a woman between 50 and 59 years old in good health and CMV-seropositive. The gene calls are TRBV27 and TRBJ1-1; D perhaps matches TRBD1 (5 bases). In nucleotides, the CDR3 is TGTGCCAGCAGTTACGCCCCAGGGTTCACTGAAGCTTTCTTT. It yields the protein CASSYAPGFTEAFF.